This T cell receptor beta chain emerged from a study of T cell responses to AZD1222 COVID-19 vaccine. Clones were sequenced by immunoSEQ multiplex PCR, and TCRdb holds only the in-frame ones, with some missing. This table holds more than 90,000 clones, about 90% found once. Of note for this clone: Antigen unknown.

Points from the study as a whole: The reported proportion of spike-specific TCRs targeting unmutated variant regions was nearly half. Only five or six individuals given AZD1222 were seropositive at baseline. Repertoire collection took place solely once the T cell response had peaked. When two AZD1222 doses had been given, Spike-specific TCR breadth and depth rose.

Trimming stripped 8 bases from V and 1 base from J, with 8 bases between. Germline loops: CDR1 GTSNPN, CDR2 SVGIG (reference sequence). The CDR3 sequence is 12 residues long. Specimen: peripheral blood, collected 28 days after the second AZD1222 dose. The TCR sequence derives from an adult who received the AZD1222 COVID-19 vaccine. J is TRBJ1-4 and V is TRBV30; D may be TRBD1 (5 bases). CDR3 in amino acids: CAGGVTNEKLFF. CDR3 coding DNA: TGTGCCGGAGGGGTAACTAATGAAAAACTGTTTTTT. Drawing the rest from reference TRBV30 and TRBJ1-4, the complete variable domain is SQTIHQWPATLVQPVGSPLSLECTVEGTSNPNLYWYRQAAGRGLQLLFYSVGIGQISSEVPQNLSASRPQDRQFILSSKKLLLSDSGFYLCAGGVTNEKLFFGSGTQLSVL.